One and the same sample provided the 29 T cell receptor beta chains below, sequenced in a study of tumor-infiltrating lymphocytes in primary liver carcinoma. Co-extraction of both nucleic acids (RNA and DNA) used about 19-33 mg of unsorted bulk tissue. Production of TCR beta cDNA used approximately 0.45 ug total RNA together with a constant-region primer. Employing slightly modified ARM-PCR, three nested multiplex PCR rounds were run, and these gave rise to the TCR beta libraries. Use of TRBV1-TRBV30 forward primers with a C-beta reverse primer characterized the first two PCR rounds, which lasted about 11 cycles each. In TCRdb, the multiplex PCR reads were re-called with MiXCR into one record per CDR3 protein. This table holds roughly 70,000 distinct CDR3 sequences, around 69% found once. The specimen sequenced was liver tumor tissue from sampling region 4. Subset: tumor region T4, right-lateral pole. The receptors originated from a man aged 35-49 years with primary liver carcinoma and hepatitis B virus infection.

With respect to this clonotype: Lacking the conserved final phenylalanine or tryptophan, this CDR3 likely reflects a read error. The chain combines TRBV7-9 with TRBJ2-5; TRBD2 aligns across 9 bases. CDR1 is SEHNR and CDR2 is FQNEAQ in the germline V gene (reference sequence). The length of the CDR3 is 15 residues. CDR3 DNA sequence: TGTGGCAGCAGCAGGACTAGCGAGGGCATAGAGACCCAGTACCTC. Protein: CGSSRTSEGIETQYL.

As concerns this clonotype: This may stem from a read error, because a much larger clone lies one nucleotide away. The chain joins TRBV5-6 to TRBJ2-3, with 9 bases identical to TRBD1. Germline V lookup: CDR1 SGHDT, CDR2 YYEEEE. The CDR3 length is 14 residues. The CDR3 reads CASSPQGATYTQYF. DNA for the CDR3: TGTGCCAGCAGCCCACAGGGGGCCACATATACGCAGTATTTT.

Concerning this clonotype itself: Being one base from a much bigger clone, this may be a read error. CDR3 sequence: CASSLRRKAQYF. CDR3 in DNA: TGTGCCAGCAGCTTAAGAAGGAAGGCCCAGTACTTC. The chain combines TRBV11-1 with TRBJ2-5; no clear D. The CDR3 sequence is 12 residues long. V shed 2 bases and J shed 9 bases, with 10 bases lying between them. CDR1 and CDR2 from the germline V gene are SGHAT and FQDESV (reference sequence).

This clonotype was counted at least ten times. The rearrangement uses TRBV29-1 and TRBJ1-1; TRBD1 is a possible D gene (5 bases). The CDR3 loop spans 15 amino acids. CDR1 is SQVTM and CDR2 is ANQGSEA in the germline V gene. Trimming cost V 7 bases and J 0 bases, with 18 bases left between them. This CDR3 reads CSGGPGWGMNTEAFF. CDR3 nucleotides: TGCAGCGGTGGACCGGGTTGGGGGATGAACACTGAAGCTTTCTTT.

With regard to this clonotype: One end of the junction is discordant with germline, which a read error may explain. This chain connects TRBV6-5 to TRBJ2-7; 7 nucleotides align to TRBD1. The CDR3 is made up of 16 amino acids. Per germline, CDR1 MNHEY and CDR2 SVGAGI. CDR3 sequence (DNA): TGTGCCAGAAGGGCCGGACAGGCAGCATCCTTTTACGAGCAATACTTC. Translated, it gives CARRAGQAASFYEQYF.

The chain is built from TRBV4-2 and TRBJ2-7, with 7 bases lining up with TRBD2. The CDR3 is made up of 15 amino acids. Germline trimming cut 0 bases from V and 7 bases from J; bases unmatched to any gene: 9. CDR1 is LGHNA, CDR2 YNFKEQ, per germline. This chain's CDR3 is CASSQDLAGAREQYF. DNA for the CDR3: TGTGCCAGCAGCCAAGATTTGGCGGGAGCAAGGGAGCAGTACTTC.

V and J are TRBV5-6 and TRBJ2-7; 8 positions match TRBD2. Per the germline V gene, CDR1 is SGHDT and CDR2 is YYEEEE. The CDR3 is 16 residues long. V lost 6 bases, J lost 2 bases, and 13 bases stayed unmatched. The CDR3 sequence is CASNYLLREATYEQYF. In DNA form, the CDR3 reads TGTGCCAGCAACTATCTATTGCGGGAGGCCACCTACGAGCAGTACTTC.

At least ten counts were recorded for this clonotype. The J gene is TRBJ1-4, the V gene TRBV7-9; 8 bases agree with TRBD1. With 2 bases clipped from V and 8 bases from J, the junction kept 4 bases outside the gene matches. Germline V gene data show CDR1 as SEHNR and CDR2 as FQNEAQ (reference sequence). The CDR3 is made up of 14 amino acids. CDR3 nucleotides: TGTGCCAGCAGCTTACAGGGGGCAGGGGAAAAACTGTTTTTT. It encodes CASSLQGAGEKLFF.

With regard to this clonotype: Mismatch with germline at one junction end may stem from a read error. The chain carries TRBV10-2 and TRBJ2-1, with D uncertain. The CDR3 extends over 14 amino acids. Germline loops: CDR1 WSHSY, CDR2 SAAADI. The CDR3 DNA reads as TGCGCCAGCAGTGAGGGCAGGTTAGTCAATAAGCAGTTCTTC. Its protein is CASSEGRLVNKQFF.

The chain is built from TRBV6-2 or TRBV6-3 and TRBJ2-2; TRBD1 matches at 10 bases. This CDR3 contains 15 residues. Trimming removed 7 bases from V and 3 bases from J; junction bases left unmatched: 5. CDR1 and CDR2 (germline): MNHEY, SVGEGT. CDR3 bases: TGTGCCAGCATCTCCGGGACAGGGGACACCGGGGAGCTGTTTTTT. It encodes CASISGTGDTGELFF.

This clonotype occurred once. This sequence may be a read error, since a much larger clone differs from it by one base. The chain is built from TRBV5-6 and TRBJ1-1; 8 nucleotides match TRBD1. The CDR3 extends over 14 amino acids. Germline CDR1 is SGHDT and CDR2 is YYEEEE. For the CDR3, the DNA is TGTGACAGCAGCGCACGACAGGGGCGGACTGAAGCTTTCTTT. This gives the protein CDSSARQGRTEAFF.

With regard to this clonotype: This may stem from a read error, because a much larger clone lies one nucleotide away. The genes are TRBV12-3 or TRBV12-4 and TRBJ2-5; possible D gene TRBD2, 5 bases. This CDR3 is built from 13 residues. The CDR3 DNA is TGTGCCAGCAGTTTAATAGTGGGAGAGATCCAGTACTTC. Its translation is CASSLIVGEIQYF.

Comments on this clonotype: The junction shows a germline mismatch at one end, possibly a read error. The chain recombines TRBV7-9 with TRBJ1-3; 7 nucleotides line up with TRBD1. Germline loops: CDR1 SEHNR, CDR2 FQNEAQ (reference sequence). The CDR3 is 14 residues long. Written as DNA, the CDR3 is TGTGCCAGCAACTCAGGACAGGCTGGGAACACCATATATTTT. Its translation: CASNSGQAGNTIYF.

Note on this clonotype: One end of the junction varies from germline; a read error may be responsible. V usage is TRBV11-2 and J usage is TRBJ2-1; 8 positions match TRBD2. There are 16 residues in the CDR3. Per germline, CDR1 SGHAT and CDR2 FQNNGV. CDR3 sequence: CASSQTPGGGINEQLF. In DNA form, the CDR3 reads TGTGCCAGCAGCCAAACTCCTGGCGGGGGGATTAATGAGCAGTTATTC.

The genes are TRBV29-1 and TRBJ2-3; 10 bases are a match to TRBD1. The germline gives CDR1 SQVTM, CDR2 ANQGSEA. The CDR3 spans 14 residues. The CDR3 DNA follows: TGCAGTGTTTTCGGGACAGGGGCGTCAGATACGCAGTATTTT. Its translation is CSVFGTGASDTQYF.

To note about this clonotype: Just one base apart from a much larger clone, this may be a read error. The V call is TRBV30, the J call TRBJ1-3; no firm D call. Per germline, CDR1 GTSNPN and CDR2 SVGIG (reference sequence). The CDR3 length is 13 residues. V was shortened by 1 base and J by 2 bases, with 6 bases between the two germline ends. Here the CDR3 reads CAWSEVPGNTIYF. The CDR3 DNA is TGTGCCTGGAGTGAGGTCCCTGGAAACACCATATATTTT.

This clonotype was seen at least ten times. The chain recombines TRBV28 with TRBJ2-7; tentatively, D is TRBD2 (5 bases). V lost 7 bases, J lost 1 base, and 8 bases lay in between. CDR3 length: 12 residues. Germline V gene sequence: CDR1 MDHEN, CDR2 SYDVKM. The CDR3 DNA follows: TGTGCCAGCAACGGGGTTTCCTACGAGCAGTACTTC. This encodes CASNGVSYEQYF.

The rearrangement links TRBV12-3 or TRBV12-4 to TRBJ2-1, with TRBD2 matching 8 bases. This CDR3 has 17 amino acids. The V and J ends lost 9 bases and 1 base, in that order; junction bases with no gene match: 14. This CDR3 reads CASSLPLLADSYNEQFF. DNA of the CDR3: TGTGCCAGTAGTCTCCCCTTACTAGCGGATTCCTACAATGAGCAGTTCTTC.

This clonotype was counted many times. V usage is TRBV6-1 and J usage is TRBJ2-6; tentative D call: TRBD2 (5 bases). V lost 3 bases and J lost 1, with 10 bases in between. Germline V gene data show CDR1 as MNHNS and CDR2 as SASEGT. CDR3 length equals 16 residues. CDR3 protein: CASSDRRGSGANVLTF. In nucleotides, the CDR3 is TGTGCCAGCAGTGACAGACGGGGTTCTGGGGCCAACGTCCTGACTTTC.

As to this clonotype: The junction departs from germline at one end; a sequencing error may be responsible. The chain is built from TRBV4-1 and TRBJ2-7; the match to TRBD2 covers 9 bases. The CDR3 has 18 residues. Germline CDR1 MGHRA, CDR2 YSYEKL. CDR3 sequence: CANSPNSPRTSVPYEQYF. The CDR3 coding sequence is TGCGCCAACAGCCCGAATTCGCCCCGGACTAGCGTACCCTACGAGCAGTACTTC.

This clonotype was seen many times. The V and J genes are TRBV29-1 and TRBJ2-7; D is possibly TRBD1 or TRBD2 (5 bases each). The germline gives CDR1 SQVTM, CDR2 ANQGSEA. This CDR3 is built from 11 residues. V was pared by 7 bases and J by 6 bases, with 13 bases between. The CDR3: CSALFGAEQYF. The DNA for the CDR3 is TGCAGCGCCCTCTTCGGGGCCGAGCAGTACTTC.

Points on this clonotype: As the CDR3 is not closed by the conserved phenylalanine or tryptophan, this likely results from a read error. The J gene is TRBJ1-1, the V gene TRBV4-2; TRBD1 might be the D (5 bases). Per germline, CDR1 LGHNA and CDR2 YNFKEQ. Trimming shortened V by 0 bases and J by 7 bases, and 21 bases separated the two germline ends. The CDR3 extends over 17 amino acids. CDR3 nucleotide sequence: TGTGCCAGCAGCCAAGAGTACGGACATGGTTTTTGGATTGAAGCTTTCTCT. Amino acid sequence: CASSQEYGHGFWIEAFS.

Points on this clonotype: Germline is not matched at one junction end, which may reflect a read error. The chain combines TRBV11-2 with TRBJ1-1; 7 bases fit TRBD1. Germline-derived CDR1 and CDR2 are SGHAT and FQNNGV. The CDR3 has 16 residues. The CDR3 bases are TGTACCAGCAGTCTATCCAGGGGGTTGGTGAACACTGAAGCTTTCTTT. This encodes CTSSLSRGLVNTEAFF.

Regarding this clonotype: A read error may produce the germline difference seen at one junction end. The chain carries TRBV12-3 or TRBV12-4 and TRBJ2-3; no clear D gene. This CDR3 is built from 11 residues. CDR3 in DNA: TGTGTCAGCAGCTCTCCGGCTGGGCAGTATTTT. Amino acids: CVSSSPAGQYF.

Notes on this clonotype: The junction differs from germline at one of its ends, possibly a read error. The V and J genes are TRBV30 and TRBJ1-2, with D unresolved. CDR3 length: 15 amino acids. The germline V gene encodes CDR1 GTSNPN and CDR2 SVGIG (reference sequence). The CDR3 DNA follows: TGTGCCTGGAGTAAAGGGATAGCCCTAAACTATGGCTACACCTTT. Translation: CAWSKGIALNYGYTF.

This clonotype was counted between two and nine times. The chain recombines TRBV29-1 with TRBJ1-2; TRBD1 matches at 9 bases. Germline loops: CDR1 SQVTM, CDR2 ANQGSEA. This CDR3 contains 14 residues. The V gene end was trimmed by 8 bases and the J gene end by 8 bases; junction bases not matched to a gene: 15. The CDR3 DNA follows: TGCAGCTGTTCCCTGGACAGGGGAGTAGTCGGCTACACCTTC. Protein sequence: CSCSLDRGVVGYTF.

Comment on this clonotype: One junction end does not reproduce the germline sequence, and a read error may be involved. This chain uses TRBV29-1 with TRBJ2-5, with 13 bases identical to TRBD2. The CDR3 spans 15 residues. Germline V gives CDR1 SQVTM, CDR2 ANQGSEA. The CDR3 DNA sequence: TGCTGCGTTTGGACTAGCGGGAGTTGGACAGAGACCCAGTACTTC. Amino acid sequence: CCVWTSGSWTETQYF.

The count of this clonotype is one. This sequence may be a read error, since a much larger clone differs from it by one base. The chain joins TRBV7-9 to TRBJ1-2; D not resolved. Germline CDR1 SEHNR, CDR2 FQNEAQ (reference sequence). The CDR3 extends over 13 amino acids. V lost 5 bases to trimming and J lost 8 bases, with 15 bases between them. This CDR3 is CASSPDSSVGYTF. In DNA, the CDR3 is TGTGCCAGCAGCCCGGACTCCTCTGTGGGCTACACCTTC.

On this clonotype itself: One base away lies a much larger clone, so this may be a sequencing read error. CDR3 nucleotides: TGTGCCAGCAGTAGGAAACGGGGATGGGGCTCCTACGAGCAGTACTTC. Its translation is CASSRKRGWGSYEQYF. This chain joins TRBV28 and TRBJ2-7, with a tentative D call TRBD2 (5 bases). Germline V gene data show CDR1 as MDHEN and CDR2 as SYDVKM. This CDR3 region has 16 residues. Trimming removed 5 bases from V and 0 bases from J, with 17 bases in between.